Only one count was recorded for the clone carrying this TCR beta chain. These data originate in a study of blood T cell repertoires in COVID-19. Study background: COVID-19 samples, acute and convalescent, were from the United States, Italy and Spain. From T cells, B-cell-depleted T cells, or PBMCs came the material, which was cDNA or gDNA.

Germline CDR1 LGHNT, CDR2 FRNRAP. Trimming took 7 bases from V and 6 from J; bases not matched to a gene: 13. This CDR3 has 15 amino acids. In the study's own analysis: Counts of nucleated cells, estimated from reference gene primer amplification, were obtained. Data came from immunoSEQ multiplex PCR; TCRdb stores just in-frame clones and leaves some out. V and J calls plus clone size are reproduced from that table; the DNA served to infer D and trimming. The sample contains about 240,000 clones, about nine tenths of which appear only once. The sequence derives from a man in his fifties or sixties who had recovered from COVID-19. The sequencing input was peripheral blood. The chain links TRBV12-5 to TRBJ1-2; TRBD1 agrees at 8 bases. The CDR3 DNA sequence: TGTGCTAGTGCCCAATACTCTCCGGACAGGGATGGCTACACCTTC. This gives the protein CASAQYSPDRDGYTF.